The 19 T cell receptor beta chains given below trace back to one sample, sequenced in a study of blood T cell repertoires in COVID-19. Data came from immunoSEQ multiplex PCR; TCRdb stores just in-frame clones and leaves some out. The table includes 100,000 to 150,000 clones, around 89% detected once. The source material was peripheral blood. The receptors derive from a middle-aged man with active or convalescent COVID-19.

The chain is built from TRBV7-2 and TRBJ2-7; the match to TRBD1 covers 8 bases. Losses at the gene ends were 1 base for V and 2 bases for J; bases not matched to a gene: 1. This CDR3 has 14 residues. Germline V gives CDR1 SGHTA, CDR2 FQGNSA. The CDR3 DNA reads TGTGCCAGCAGCTTAGAGACAGGGGCCTACGAGCAGTACTTC. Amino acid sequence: CASSLETGAYEQYF.

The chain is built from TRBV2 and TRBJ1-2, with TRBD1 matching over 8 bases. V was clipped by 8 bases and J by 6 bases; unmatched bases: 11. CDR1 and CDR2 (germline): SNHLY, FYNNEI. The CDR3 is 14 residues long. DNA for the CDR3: TGTGCCAGCGAGAGGGACAGGTCAAGGAATGGCTACACCTTC. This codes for CASERDRSRNGYTF.

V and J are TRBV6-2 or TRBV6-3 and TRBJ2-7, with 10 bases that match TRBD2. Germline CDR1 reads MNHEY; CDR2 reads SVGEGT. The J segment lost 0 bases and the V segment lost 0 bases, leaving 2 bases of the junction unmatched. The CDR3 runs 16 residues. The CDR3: CASSYSASGSSYEQYF. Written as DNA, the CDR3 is TGTGCCAGCAGTTACTCGGCTAGCGGGAGCTCCTACGAGCAGTACTTC.

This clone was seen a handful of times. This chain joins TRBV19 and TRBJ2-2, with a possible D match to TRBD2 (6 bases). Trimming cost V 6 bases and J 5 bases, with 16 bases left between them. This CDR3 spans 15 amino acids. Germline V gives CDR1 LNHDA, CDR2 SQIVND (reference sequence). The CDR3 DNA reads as TGTGCCAGTAGGGAGGGACTCTACCCAACCGGGGAGCTGTTTTTT. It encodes CASREGLYPTGELFF.

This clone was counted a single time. The CDR3 bases are TGCGCCAGCAGCTGGGGGACAGGGTCTACCGGGGAGCTGTTTTTT. It encodes CASSWGTGSTGELFF. The gene calls are TRBV5-1 and TRBJ2-2, with 9 bases fitting TRBD1. Germline V CDR1 and CDR2: SGHRS, YFSETQ. Trimming cost V 3 bases and J 5 bases; bases outside gene matches: 5. The CDR3 has 15 amino acids.

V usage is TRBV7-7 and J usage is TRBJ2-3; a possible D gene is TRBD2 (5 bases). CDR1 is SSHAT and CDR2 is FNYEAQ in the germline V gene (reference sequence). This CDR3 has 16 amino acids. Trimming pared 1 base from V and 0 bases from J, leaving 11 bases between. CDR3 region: CASSLGSSRSTDTQYF. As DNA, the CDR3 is TGTGCCAGCAGCTTAGGTTCTAGCCGAAGCACAGATACGCAGTATTTT. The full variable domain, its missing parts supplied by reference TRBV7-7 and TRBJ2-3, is GAGVSQSPRYKVTKRGQDVTLRCDPISSHATLYWYQQALGQGPEFLTYFNYEAQPDKSGLPSDRFSAERPEGSISTLTIQRTEQRDSAMYRCASSLGSSRSTDTQYFGPGTRLTVL.

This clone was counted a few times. The CDR3 nucleotides are TGTGCCAGCAGCTTTTATCAGGCAGATGGCTACACCTTC. Encoded protein: CASSFYQADGYTF. The chain links TRBV5-4 to TRBJ1-2; the D is unclear. This CDR3 has 13 residues. Germline CDR1 and CDR2: SGHNT and YYREEE (reference sequence). Trimming took 2 bases from V and 6 from J, leaving 11 bases between them.

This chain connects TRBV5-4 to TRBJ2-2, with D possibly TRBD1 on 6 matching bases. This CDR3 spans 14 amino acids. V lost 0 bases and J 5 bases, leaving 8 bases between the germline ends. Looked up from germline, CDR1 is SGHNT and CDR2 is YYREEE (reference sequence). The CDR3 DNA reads TGTGCCAGCAGCTTGGTTCAGGGGACCGGGGAGCTGTTTTTT. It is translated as CASSLVQGTGELFF.

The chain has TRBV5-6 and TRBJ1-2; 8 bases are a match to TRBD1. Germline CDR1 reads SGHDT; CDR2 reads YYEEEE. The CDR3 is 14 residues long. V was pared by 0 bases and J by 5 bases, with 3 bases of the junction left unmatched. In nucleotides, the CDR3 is TGTGCCAGCAGCTTGGTAGGACAGGGATATGGCTACACCTTC. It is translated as CASSLVGQGYGYTF.

CDR3 bases: TGTGCCAGCAGCCCCGGCCGGGGACAGGCTCCTCATGGCTACACCTTC. Residues: CASSPGRGQAPHGYTF. This chain links TRBV3-1 (or the pseudogene TRBV3-2) with TRBJ1-2, with 8 bases aligning to TRBD1. This CDR3 comprises 16 residues. From germline, CDR1 is LGHDT and CDR2 YNNKEL (reference sequence). V shed 4 bases and J 6 bases; nucleotides not matched to a gene: 13.

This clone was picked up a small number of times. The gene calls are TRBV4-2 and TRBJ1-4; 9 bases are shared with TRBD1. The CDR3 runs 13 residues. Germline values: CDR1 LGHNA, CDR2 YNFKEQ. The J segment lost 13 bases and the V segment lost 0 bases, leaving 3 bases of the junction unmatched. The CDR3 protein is CASSQDGTGPLFF. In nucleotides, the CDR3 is TGTGCCAGCAGCCAAGATGGGACAGGGCCACTGTTTTTT.

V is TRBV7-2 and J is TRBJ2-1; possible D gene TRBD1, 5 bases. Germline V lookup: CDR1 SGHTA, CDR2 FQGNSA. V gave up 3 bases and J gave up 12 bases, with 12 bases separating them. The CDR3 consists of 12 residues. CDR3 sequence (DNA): TGTGCCAGCAGCTTGGAACCTAGGGGGCAGTTCTTC. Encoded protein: CASSLEPRGQFF.

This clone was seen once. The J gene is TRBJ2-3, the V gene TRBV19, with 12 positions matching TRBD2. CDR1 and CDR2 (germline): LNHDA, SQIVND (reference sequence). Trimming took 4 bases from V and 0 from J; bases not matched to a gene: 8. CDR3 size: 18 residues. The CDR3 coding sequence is TGTGCCAGTAGTAGCCCTAGCGGGAGGGGTGCTAGCACAGATACGCAGTATTTT. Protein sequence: CASSSPSGRGASTDTQYF. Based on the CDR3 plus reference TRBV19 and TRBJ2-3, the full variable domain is DGGITQSPKYLFRKEGQNVTLSCEQNLNHDAMYWYRQDPGQGLRLIYYSQIVNDFQKGDIAEGYSVSREKKESFPLTVTSAQKNPTAFYLCASSSPSGRGASTDTQYFGPGTRLTVL.

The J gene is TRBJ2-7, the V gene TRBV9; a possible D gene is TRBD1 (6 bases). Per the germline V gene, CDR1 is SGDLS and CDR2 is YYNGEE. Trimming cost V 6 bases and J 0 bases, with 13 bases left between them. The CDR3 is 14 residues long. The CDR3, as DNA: TGTGCCAGCACCCCCGGGACACTCTCCTACGAGCAGTACTTC. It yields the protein CASTPGTLSYEQYF.

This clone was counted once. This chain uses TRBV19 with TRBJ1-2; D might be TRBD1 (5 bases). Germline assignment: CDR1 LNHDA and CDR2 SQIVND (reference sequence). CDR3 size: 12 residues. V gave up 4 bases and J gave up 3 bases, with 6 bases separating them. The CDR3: CASSSRDYGYTF. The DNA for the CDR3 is TGTGCCAGTAGTAGCAGGGACTATGGCTACACCTTC.

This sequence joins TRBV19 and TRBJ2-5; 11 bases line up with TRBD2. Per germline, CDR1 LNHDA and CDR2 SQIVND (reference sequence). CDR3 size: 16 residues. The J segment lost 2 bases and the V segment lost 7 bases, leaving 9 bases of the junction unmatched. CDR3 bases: TGTGCCAGTACCGGGACTAGCGGAGGGGAACAAGAGACCCAGTACTTC. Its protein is CASTGTSGGEQETQYF.

The CDR3 spells CASSPTSGRNNEQFF. DNA of the CDR3: TGTGCCAGCTCACCGACTAGCGGGAGAAATAATGAGCAGTTCTTC. V usage is TRBV18 and J usage is TRBJ2-1; TRBD2 matches at 12 bases. The CDR3 has 15 amino acids. From germline, CDR1 is KGHSH and CDR2 LQKENI. V trimming: 3 bases; J trimming: 7 bases; junction bases outside the gene matches: 4. Variable domain in full (rest from reference TRBV18 and TRBJ2-1): NAGVMQNPRHLVRRRGQEARLRCSPMKGHSHVYWYRQLPEEGLKFMVYLQKENIIDESGMPKERFSAEFPKEGPSILRIQQVVRGDSAAYFCASSPTSGRNNEQFFGPGTRLTVL.

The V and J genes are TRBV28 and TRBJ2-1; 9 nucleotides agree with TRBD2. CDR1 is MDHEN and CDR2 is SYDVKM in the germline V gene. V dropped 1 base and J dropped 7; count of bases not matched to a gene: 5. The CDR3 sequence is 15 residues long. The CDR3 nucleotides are TGTGCCAGCAGTTTATCGGGGACTAGCAGGAATGAGCAGTTCTTC. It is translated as CASSLSGTSRNEQFF.

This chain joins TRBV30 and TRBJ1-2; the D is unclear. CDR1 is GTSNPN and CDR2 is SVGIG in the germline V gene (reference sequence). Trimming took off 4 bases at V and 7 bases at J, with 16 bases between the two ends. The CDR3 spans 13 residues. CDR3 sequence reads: CAWTLGAPGGYTF. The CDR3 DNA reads TGTGCCTGGACCCTGGGAGCGCCTGGTGGCTACACCTTC.